The 5 T cell receptor beta chains below come from one sample, sequenced in a study of identical twins. MiXCR was run by TCRdb on the 5' RACE reads, yielding one entry per CDR3 protein. The table lists fewer than 650,000 distinct CDR3 sequences, 9.6% of them singletons. The sample was also linked to a second study, of yellow fever vaccine responses in identical twins.

Sequencing used PBMCs. These receptors came from a woman aged 18-30 years in good health.

The rearrangement links TRBV7-2 to TRBJ2-7; 7 nucleotides match TRBD2. CDR3 length equals 17 residues. Germline CDR1 reads SGHTA; CDR2 reads FQGNSA. After removal of 1 base from V and 0 bases from J, the junction contained 9 bases not matched to a gene. CDR3 residues: CASSLGLLALSSYEQYF. In DNA form, the CDR3 reads TGTGCCAGCAGCTTAGGCCTACTAGCGCTAAGCTCCTACGAGCAGTACTTC.

This clonotype has more than one count but fewer than ten. The chain is built from TRBV7-9 and TRBJ2-1; D is uncertain. Between the trimmed V and J ends, which lost 2 bases and 7 bases, there was a span of 9 bases. Germline values: CDR1 SEHNR, CDR2 FQNEAQ (reference sequence). The CDR3 is 13 amino acids. This CDR3 is CASSLLNENEQFF. DNA for the CDR3: TGTGCCAGCAGCTTACTCAACGAAAATGAGCAGTTCTTC.

This rearrangement joins TRBV5-1 to TRBJ1-5; D uncertain. Germline lookup yields CDR1 SGHRS and CDR2 YFSETQ. Trimming removed 3 bases from V and 7 bases from J, with 11 bases in between. This CDR3 contains 13 residues. DNA for the CDR3: TGCGCCAGCAGCTATATGTCTGGGCAGCCCCAGCATTTT. This translates into CASSYMSGQPQHF.

This clonotype has at least ten counts. The chain has TRBV4-2 and TRBJ2-2, with D tentatively TRBD1 or TRBD2 (5 bases each). The ends were cut back, 4 bases at V and 0 bases at J, with 12 bases in the middle. The CDR3 is 16 residues long. Per the germline V gene, CDR1 is LGHNA and CDR2 is YNFKEQ. The CDR3 DNA is TGTGCCAGCAGCCTCCTTGAGGGGTCGAACACCGGGGAGCTGTTTTTT. Its protein product is CASSLLEGSNTGELFF.

This clonotype was recorded many times. The chain couples TRBV6-2 or TRBV6-3 to TRBJ2-1, with TRBD2 identical over 7 bases. Germline CDR1 and CDR2: MNHEY and SVGEGT. Trimming cost V 6 bases and J 3 bases; bases outside gene matches: 8. There are 15 residues in the CDR3. CDR3 protein: CASSLSGVDYNEQFF. The CDR3 DNA is TGTGCCAGCAGCCTCAGCGGGGTGGACTACAATGAGCAGTTCTTC.